This T cell receptor beta chain emerged from a study of post-analysis software for immune sequencing data. Overall study: Clinical courses comprised relapsing-remitting, secondary progressive and progressive-relapsing multiple sclerosis. Findings and caveats of the study: When patients were compared with controls, four to six TRBV segments were more frequent, TRBV5-6, TRBV5-1 and TRBV20-1 among them. Those with multiple sclerosis, the patient group, showed significantly lower normalized Chao1 diversity than controls.

This clonotype was counted a few times. Its antigen remains unidentified. J was trimmed by 5 bases and V by 8 bases; bases with no gene match: 8. CDR3 length: 14 residues. Germline V lookup: CDR1 SNHLY, CDR2 FYNNEI. Every TCR beta cDNA library bore unique molecular identifiers. TCRdb analysed the PCR reads with MiXCR anew, one entry per CDR3 protein. The table has hundreds of thousands of distinct CDR3 sequences, about 32% seen once. The material sequenced was blood. This TCR was sampled from a girl under 18 with multiple sclerosis. The V and J genes are TRBV2 and TRBJ2-1; 8 nucleotides line up with TRBD2. This chain's CDR3 is CASFGRGANNEQFF. For the CDR3, the DNA is TGTGCCAGCTTCGGGCGGGGGGCAAACAATGAGCAGTTCTTC.